One and the same sample provided the 2 T cell receptor beta chains below, sequenced in a study of siplizumab effects on memory and regulatory T cells. Assay: immunoSEQ multiplex PCR; the TCRdb copy retains only in-frame clones and omits some. The table records 100,000 or so clones, around 93% of them present only once. Sequencing was done on a sample of CD4+ T cells sorted from blood. Receptors originate from a human donor in good health.

The chain has TRBV19 and TRBJ2-1, with no clear D. V was clipped by 7 bases and J by 5 bases, with 15 bases between them. Germline values: CDR1 LNHDA, CDR2 SQIVND (reference sequence). The CDR3 spans 14 residues. CDR3 amino acids: CASTTLGTNNEQFF. CDR3 sequence (DNA): TGTGCCAGTACCACATTAGGAACTAACAATGAGCAGTTCTTC. Complete variable domain (other parts from reference TRBV19 and TRBJ2-1): DGGITQSPKYLFRKEGQNVTLSCEQNLNHDAMYWYRQDPGQGLRLIYYSQIVNDFQKGDIAEGYSVSREKKESFPLTVTSAQKNPTAFYLCASTTLGTNNEQFFGPGTRLTVL.

This clone has just one count. The J gene is TRBJ2-1, the V gene TRBV5-6, with a possible D match to TRBD2 (5 bases). CDR1 is SGHDT and CDR2 is YYEEEE in the germline V gene. V was shortened by 7 bases and J by 7 bases, with 12 bases between the two germline ends. The CDR3 sequence is 12 residues long. This chain's CDR3 is CASGAVQNEQFF. CDR3 DNA: TGTGCCAGCGGAGCGGTCCAGAATGAGCAGTTCTTC.